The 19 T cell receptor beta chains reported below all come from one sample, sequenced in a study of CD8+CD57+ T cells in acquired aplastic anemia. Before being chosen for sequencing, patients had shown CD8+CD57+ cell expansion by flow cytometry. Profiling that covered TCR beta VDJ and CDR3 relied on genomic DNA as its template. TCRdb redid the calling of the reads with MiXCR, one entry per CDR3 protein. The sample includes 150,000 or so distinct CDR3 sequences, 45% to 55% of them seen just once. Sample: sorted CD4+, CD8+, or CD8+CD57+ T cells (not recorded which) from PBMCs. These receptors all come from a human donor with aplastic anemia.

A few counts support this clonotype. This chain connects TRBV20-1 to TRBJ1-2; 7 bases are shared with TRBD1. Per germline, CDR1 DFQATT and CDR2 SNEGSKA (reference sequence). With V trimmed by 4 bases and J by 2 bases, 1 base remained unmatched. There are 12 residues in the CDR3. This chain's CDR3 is CSATGQNYGYTF. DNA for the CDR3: TGCAGTGCTACGGGACAGAACTATGGCTACACCTTC.

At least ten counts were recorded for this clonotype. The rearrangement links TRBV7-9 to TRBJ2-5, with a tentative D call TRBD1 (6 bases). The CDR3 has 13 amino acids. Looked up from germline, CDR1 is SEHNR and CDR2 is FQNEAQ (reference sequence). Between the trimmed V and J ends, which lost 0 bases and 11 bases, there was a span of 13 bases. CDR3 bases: TGTGCCAGCAGCTTAGCGCAGGGGTGGGCTCAGTACTTC. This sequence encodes CASSLAQGWAQYF.

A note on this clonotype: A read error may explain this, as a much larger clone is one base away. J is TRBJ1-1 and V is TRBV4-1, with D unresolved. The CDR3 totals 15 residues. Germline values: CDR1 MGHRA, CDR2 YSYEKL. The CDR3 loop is CSSSQGLGLNTEAFF. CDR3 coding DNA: TGCTCCAGCAGCCAAGGGCTAGGGCTGAACACTGAAGCTTTCTTT.

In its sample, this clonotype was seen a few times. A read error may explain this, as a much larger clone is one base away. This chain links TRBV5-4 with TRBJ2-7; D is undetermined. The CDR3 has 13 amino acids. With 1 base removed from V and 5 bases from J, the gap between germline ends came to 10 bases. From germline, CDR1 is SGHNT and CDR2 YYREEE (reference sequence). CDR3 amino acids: CASSLWTVDEQYF. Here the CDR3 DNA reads TGTGCCAGCAGCTTGTGGACGGTCGACGAGCAGTACTTC. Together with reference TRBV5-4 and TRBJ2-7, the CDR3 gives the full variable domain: ETGVTQSPTHLIKTRGQQVTLRCSSQSGHNTVSWYQQALGQGPQFIFQYYREEENGRGNFPPRFSGLQFPNYSSELNVNALELDDSALYLCASSLWTVDEQYFGPGTRLTVT.

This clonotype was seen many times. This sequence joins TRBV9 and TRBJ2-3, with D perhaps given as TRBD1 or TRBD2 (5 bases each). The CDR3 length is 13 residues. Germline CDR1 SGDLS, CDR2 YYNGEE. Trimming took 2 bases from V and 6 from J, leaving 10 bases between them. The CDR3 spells CASSVWDRDTQYF. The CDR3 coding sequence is TGTGCCAGCAGCGTGTGGGACCGGGATACGCAGTATTTT.

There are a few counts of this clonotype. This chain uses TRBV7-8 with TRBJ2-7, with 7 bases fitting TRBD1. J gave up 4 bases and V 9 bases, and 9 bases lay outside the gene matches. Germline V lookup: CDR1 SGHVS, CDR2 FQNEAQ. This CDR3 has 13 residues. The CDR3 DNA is TGTGCCAGTAAACAGGGGTCGGGGTACGAGCAGTACTTC. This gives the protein CASKQGSGYEQYF.

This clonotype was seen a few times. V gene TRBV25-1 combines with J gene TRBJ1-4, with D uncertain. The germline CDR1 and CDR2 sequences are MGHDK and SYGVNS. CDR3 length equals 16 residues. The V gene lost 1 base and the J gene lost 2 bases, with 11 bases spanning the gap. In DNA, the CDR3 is TGTGCCAGCAGTGAATCCGCAGGTTCCACTAATGAAAAACTGTTTTTT. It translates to CASSESAGSTNEKLFF.

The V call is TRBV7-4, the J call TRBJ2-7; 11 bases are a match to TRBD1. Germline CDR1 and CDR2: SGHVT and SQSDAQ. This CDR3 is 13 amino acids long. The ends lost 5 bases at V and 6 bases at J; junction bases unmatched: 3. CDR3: CASSVGTGGEQYF. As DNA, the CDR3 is TGTGCCAGCAGCGTAGGGACAGGGGGCGAGCAGTACTTC.

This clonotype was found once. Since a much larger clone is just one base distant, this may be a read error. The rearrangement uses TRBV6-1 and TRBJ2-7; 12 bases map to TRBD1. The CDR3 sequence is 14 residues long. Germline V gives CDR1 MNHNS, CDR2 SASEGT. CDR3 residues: CTSSIGTGGNEQYF. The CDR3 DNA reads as TGTACCAGCAGTATTGGGACAGGGGGCAACGAGCAGTACTTC.

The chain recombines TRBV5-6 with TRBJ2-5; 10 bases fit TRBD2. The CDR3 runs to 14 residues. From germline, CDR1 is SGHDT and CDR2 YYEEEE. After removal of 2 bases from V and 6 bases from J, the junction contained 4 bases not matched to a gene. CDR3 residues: CASSFPSGGKTQYF. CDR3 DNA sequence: TGTGCCAGCAGCTTCCCTAGCGGGGGAAAGACCCAGTACTTC.

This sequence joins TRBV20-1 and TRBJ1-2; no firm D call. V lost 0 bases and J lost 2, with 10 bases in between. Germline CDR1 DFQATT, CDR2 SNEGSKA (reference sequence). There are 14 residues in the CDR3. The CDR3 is CSARDYPENYGYTF. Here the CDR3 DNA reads TGCAGTGCTAGAGATTATCCCGAGAACTATGGCTACACCTTC.

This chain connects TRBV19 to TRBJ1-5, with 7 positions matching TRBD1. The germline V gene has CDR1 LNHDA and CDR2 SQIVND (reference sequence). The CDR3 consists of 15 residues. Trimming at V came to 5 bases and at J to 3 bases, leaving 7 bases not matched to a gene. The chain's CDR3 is CASSLTGINNQPQHF. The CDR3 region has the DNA TGTGCCAGTAGTTTGACAGGGATTAACAATCAGCCCCAGCATTTT. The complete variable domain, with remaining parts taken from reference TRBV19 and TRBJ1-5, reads DGGITQSPKYLFRKEGQNVTLSCEQNLNHDAMYWYRQDPGQGLRLIYYSQIVNDFQKGDIAEGYSVSREKKESFPLTVTSAQKNPTAFYLCASSLTGINNQPQHFGDGTRLSIL.

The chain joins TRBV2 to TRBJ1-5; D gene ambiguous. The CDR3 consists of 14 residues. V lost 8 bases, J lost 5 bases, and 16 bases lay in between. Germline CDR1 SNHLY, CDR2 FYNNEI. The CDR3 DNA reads TGTGCCAGCGGCCAGGCAGCTTATGATCAGCCCCAGCATTTT. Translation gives CASGQAAYDQPQHF. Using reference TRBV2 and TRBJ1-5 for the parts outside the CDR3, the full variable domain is EPEVTQTPSHQVTQMGQEVILRCVPISNHLYFYWYRQILGQKVEFLVSFYNNEISEKSEIFDDQFSVERPDGSNFTLKIRSTKLEDSAMYFCASGQAAYDQPQHFGDGTRLSIL.

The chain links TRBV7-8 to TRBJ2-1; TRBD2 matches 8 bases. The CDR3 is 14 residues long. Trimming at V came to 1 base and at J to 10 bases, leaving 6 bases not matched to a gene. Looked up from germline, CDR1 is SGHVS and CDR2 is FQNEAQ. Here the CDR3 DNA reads TGTGCCAGCAGCTTAGGGACCATAGCGGGGGAGCAGTTCTTC. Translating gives CASSLGTIAGEQFF.

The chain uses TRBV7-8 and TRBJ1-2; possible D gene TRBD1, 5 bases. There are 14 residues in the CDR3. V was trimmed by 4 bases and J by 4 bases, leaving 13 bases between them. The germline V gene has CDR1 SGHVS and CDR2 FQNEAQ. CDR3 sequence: CASSSEVRVYGYTF. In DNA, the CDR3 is TGTGCCAGCAGCTCCGAGGTCAGGGTCTATGGCTACACCTTC.

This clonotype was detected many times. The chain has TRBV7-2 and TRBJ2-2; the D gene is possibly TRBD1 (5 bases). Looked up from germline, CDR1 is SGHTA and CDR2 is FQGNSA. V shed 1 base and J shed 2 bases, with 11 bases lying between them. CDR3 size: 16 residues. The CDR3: CASSLEATANTGELFF. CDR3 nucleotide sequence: TGTGCCAGCAGCTTAGAAGCGACAGCAAACACCGGGGAGCTGTTTTTT.

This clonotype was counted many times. CDR3 DNA: TGCGCCAGCATAGACAGGATAGACACCGGGGAGCTGTTTTTT. Its translation: CASIDRIDTGELFF. This chain uses TRBV5-1 with TRBJ2-2; D is possibly TRBD1 (6 bases). Germline lookup yields CDR1 SGHRS and CDR2 YFSETQ. V was pared by 6 bases and J by 3 bases, with 12 bases between. The CDR3 spans 14 residues.

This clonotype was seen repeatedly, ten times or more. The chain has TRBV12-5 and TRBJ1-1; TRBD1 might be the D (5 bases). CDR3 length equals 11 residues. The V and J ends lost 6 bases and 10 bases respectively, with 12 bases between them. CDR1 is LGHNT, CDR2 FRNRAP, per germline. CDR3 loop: CASGYRTSAFF. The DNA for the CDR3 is TGTGCTAGTGGATACAGGACTTCAGCTTTCTTT.

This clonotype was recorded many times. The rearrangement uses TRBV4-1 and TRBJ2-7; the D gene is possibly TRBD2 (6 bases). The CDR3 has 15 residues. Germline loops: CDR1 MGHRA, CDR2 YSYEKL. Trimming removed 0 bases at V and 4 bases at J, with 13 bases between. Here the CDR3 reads CASSQDGRDKYEQYF. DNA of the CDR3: TGCGCCAGCAGCCAAGACGGGCGGGATAAGTACGAGCAGTACTTC.